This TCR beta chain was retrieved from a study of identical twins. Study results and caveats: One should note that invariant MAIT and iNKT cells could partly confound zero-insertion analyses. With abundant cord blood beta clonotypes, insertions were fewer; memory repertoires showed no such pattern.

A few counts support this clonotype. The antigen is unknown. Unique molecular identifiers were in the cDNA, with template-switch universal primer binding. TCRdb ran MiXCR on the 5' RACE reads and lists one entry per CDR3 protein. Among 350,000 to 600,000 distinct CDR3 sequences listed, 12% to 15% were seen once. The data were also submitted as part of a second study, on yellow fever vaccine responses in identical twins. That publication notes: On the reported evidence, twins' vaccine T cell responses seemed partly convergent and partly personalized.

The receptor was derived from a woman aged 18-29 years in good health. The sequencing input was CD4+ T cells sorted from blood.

CDR3 region: CASSRRLARGDTGELFF. CDR3 nucleotide sequence: TGTGCCAGCAGCCGACGACTAGCGAGGGGGGACACCGGGGAGCTGTTTTTT. This chain uses TRBV11-2 with TRBJ2-2, with TRBD2 matching 8 bases. From germline, CDR1 is SGHAT and CDR2 FQNNGV. Trimming removed 5 bases from V and 3 bases from J; junction bases left unmatched: 11. The CDR3 has 17 residues.